Each of the 13 T cell receptor beta chains below was sequenced from the same sample in a study of identical twins. MiXCR, applied by TCRdb to the 5' RACE reads, yields one record per CDR3 protein. The sample contains about 520,000 distinct CDR3 sequences, 20% to 25% of which appear only once. Another study also made use of these data, one on T cells expressing NK-cell markers.

The specimen was CD4+ T cells sorted from blood. The receptors here all came from a woman younger than 30 in good health.

In this sample, this clonotype turned up a few times. The V and J genes are TRBV5-1 and TRBJ2-3; D unresolved. Trimming left V 4 bases short and J 6 bases short, with 21 bases between. In germline, CDR1 is SGHRS, CDR2 YFSETQ. The CDR3 extends over 16 amino acids. In DNA form, the CDR3 reads TGCGCCAGCAGCCATACAGACAATCCCGGATGGGATACGCAGTATTTT. Its protein product is CASSHTDNPGWDTQYF. The variable domain in full, completed from reference TRBV5-1 and TRBJ2-3, reads KAGVTQTPRYLIKTRGQQVTLSCSPISGHRSVSWYQQTPGQGLQFLFEYFSETQRNKGNFPGRFSGRQFSNSRSEMNVSTLELGDSALYLCASSHTDNPGWDTQYFGPGTRLTVL.

This clonotype was seen a few times. V usage is TRBV6-5 and J usage is TRBJ1-2; D uncertain. This CDR3 spans 13 amino acids. Germline V gene sequence: CDR1 MNHEY, CDR2 SVGAGI. Trimming removed 0 bases from V and 9 bases from J, with 11 bases in between. CDR3 DNA: TGTGCCAGCAGTTACTCTCGGCCGCTTAGCTACACCTTC. This translates into CASSYSRPLSYTF.

The V call is TRBV5-1, the J call TRBJ2-7; D is possibly TRBD2 (5 bases). Trimming removed 0 bases at V and 6 bases at J, with 10 bases between. Germline V CDR1 and CDR2: SGHRS, YFSETQ. The CDR3 totals 13 residues. The CDR3 nucleotides read TGCGCCAGCAGCTTGGAACTAGAGGGCGAGCAGTACTTC. Protein: CASSLELEGEQYF.

Comment on this clonotype: A much bigger clone sits one base away, suggesting this may be a read error. CDR3 sequence: CSASGGSYNEQFF. The CDR3 DNA reads TGCAGTGCTAGCGGGGGCTCCTACAATGAGCAGTTCTTC. The gene calls are TRBV20-1 and TRBJ2-1; weak D call: TRBD2 (6 bases). Germline lookup yields CDR1 DFQATT and CDR2 SNEGSKA (reference sequence). This CDR3 is built from 13 residues. V gave up 3 bases and J gave up 0 bases, with 6 bases separating them.

This clonotype was seen at least ten times. The chain links TRBV7-2 to TRBJ2-3, with TRBD1 identical over 7 bases. The CDR3 loop spans 15 amino acids. V lost 6 bases, J lost 2 bases, and 8 bases stayed unmatched. Germline V CDR1 and CDR2: SGHTA, FQGNSA. The CDR3 is CASRPTGTLTDTQYF. The DNA for the CDR3 is TGTGCCAGCAGGCCGACAGGGACCCTCACAGATACGCAGTATTTT.

V is TRBV6-5 and J is TRBJ2-7; D might be TRBD1 (5 bases). V dropped 2 bases and J dropped 2 bases, with 10 bases sitting between them. This CDR3 is 14 amino acids long. Germline assignment: CDR1 MNHEY and CDR2 SVGAGI. Here the CDR3 DNA reads TGTGCCAGCAGTTACGGGCGGACACCCTACGAGCAGTACTTC. Its translation is CASSYGRTPYEQYF.

V gene TRBV19 combines with J gene TRBJ1-1, with a possible D match to TRBD1 (5 bases). Between the trimmed V and J ends, which lost 7 bases and 4 bases, there was a span of 13 bases. Germline V lookup: CDR1 LNHDA, CDR2 SQIVND (reference sequence). This CDR3 comprises 13 residues. This CDR3 reads CASIGAGRTEAFF. CDR3 bases: TGTGCCAGTATAGGAGCGGGGCGCACTGAAGCTTTCTTT. The variable domain in full, with the rest retrieved from reference TRBV19 and TRBJ1-1, is DGGITQSPKYLFRKEGQNVTLSCEQNLNHDAMYWYRQDPGQGLRLIYYSQIVNDFQKGDIAEGYSVSREKKESFPLTVTSAQKNPTAFYLCASIGAGRTEAFFGQGTRLTVV.

The rearrangement links TRBV29-1 to TRBJ2-3; 7 positions agree with TRBD2. The CDR3 consists of 14 residues. Germline trimming cut 2 bases from V and 1 base from J; bases unmatched to any gene: 3. Germline CDR1 is SQVTM and CDR2 is ANQGSEA. DNA for the CDR3: TGCAGCGTTGAACAGGGAGGGGGCACAGATACGCAGTATTTT. Encoded protein: CSVEQGGGTDTQYF.

This chain connects TRBV14 to TRBJ2-7; the D gene is possibly TRBD2 (6 bases). The CDR3 runs to 13 residues. Trimming removed 2 bases from V and 9 bases from J, with 14 bases in between. CDR1 and CDR2 (germline): SGHDN, FVKESK. CDR3: CASSQLDGGPQYF. The CDR3 coding sequence is TGTGCCAGCAGCCAATTGGACGGGGGTCCGCAGTACTTC.

The chain uses TRBV27 and TRBJ1-1; tentative D call: TRBD1 (6 bases). V dropped 6 bases and J dropped 3 bases, with 14 bases sitting between them. CDR1 and CDR2 from the germline V gene are MNHEY and SMNVEV (reference sequence). The CDR3 contains 14 residues. The CDR3 region is CASRNLRGYTEAFF. The CDR3, as DNA: TGTGCCAGCAGGAACCTAAGGGGGTACACTGAAGCTTTCTTT.

A few counts support this clonotype. The chain carries TRBV20-1 and TRBJ2-1, with 10 bases aligning to TRBD1. The V segment lost 0 bases and the J segment 7 bases; nucleotides outside the gene matches: 12. The CDR3 length is 17 residues. CDR1 and CDR2 (germline): DFQATT, SNEGSKA (reference sequence). CDR3 coding DNA: TGCAGTGCTAGAGATGCGACAGGGGGCGCGGGGAGGAATGAGCAGTTCTTC. It encodes CSARDATGGAGRNEQFF.

The chain links TRBV6-5 to TRBJ2-7, with D perhaps TRBD1 (6 bases). Germline V lookup: CDR1 MNHEY, CDR2 SVGAGI. Trimming cost V 4 bases and J 0 bases, with 16 bases left between them. The CDR3 is made up of 16 amino acids. For the CDR3, the DNA is TGTGCCAGCAGTTGGGGTCCCCGAGGGGGCTCCTACGAGCAGTACTTC. Its protein product is CASSWGPRGGSYEQYF.

The rearrangement joins TRBV5-1 to TRBJ2-5, with 9 bases matching TRBD1. The germline gives CDR1 SGHRS, CDR2 YFSETQ. The V gene end was trimmed by 5 bases and the J gene end by 4 bases; junction bases not matched to a gene: 9. The length of the CDR3 is 15 residues. Here the CDR3 DNA reads TGCGCCAGCAGAGATGGACAGGGGATAGGAGAGACCCAGTACTTC. Its translation is CASRDGQGIGETQYF.